Below are 21 T cell receptor beta chains sequenced from a single sample in a study of CD8+ T cells in alopecia areata. RNA extraction was followed by reverse transcription into cDNA, which acted as the sequencing template. This table comes from immunoSEQ multiplex PCR, and its TCRdb copy is limited to in-frame clones, with some not included. The sample records 150,000 or so clones, around 86% being singletons. The sequencing here drew on CD8+ T cells sorted from blood, taken at week 0. The receptor source for this set is a human donor with alopecia areata.

The chain couples TRBV7-4 to TRBJ1-1; D is undetermined. V lost 7 bases to trimming and J lost 1 base, with 13 bases between them. The CDR3 is 14 residues long. CDR1 SGHVT and CDR2 SQSDAQ come from the germline V gene. CDR3 DNA sequence: TGTGCCAGCACCCTCGTCTGGGGGAACACTGAAGCTTTCTTT. As protein: CASTLVWGNTEAFF.

The genes are TRBV30 and TRBJ2-1; tentatively, D is TRBD1 (6 bases). The CDR3 spans 13 residues. Trimming cost V 0 bases and J 6 bases, with 9 bases left between them. Per germline, CDR1 GTSNPN and CDR2 SVGIG (reference sequence). CDR3 protein: CAWSVVRGNEQFF. The CDR3 DNA is TGTGCCTGGAGTGTCGTCAGGGGCAATGAGCAGTTCTTC.

V and J are TRBV10-3 and TRBJ2-7, with TRBD1 matching over 7 bases. This CDR3 comprises 14 residues. The V and J ends lost 5 bases and 0 bases, in that order; junction bases with no gene match: 4. Per germline, CDR1 ENHRY and CDR2 SYGVKD. The DNA for the CDR3 is TGTGCCATCAGTTGGGACAGTAGCTCCTACGAGCAGTACTTC. Its protein product is CAISWDSSSYEQYF.

This chain uses TRBV7-2 with TRBJ2-7; 9 bases match TRBD2. V shed 5 bases and J 2 bases; nucleotides not matched to a gene: 10. Germline CDR1 is SGHTA and CDR2 is FQGNSA. This CDR3 spans 16 amino acids. The CDR3: CASSIMSGGPPYEQYF. The CDR3 nucleotides are TGTGCCAGCAGCATAATGAGCGGGGGGCCTCCCTACGAGCAGTACTTC.

The V call is TRBV4-1, the J call TRBJ2-1, with D maybe TRBD2 (5 bases). CDR3 size: 15 residues. The germline gives CDR1 MGHRA, CDR2 YSYEKL. V lost 1 base and J lost 8, with 15 bases in between. The CDR3, as DNA: TGCGCCAGCAGCCAAGTATCTCTAGCCGGGGATGAGCAGTTCTTC. Its protein product is CASSQVSLAGDEQFF.

This clone was seen only a few times. The chain has TRBV27 and TRBJ2-7, with 9 bases fitting TRBD1. In germline, CDR1 is MNHEY, CDR2 SMNVEV (reference sequence). V trimming: 1 base; J trimming: 2 bases; junction bases outside the gene matches: 3. CDR3 size: 15 residues. The CDR3 sequence: CASSLLGDRAYEQYF. In nucleotides, the CDR3 is TGTGCCAGCAGTTTATTAGGGGACAGGGCCTACGAGCAGTACTTC.

The rearrangement links TRBV6-1 to TRBJ2-3; tentative D call: TRBD1 (5 bases). Germline CDR1 reads MNHNS; CDR2 reads SASEGT. The germline V and J ends were trimmed by 2 bases and 4 bases, with 22 bases remaining between them. The CDR3 spans 18 residues. CDR3 in DNA: TGTGCCAGCAGTGAACGTAGAGGAAGGGGCGGAGAGGCAGATACGCAGTATTTT. The encoded protein is CASSERRGRGGEADTQYF.

The CDR3 here is CASSIGGYDYEQYF. CDR3 nucleotides: TGTGCCAGCAGTATAGGGGGGTACGACTACGAGCAGTACTTC. This rearrangement joins TRBV27 to TRBJ2-7, with D perhaps matching TRBD1 or TRBD2 (6 bases each). The CDR3 runs 14 residues. Germline assignment: CDR1 MNHEY and CDR2 SMNVEV (reference sequence). V dropped 5 bases and J dropped 3 bases, with 14 bases sitting between them.

The J gene is TRBJ2-7, the V gene TRBV2, with unresolved D. V lost 4 bases to trimming and J lost 3 bases, with 4 bases between them. Per germline, CDR1 SNHLY and CDR2 FYNNEI. This CDR3 region has 11 residues. The chain's CDR3 is CASSAGYEQYF. The CDR3 coding sequence is TGTGCCAGCAGTGCGGGCTACGAGCAGTACTTC.

This CDR3 reads CASSIGYSTEAFF. Written as DNA, the CDR3 is TGTGCCAGTAGTATAGGGTATAGCACTGAAGCTTTCTTT. The rearrangement joins TRBV19 to TRBJ1-1; D not certain. This CDR3 comprises 13 residues. V was cut by 1 base and J by 4 bases, with 7 bases left in between. Germline CDR1 reads LNHDA; CDR2 reads SQIVND (reference sequence).

The chain carries TRBV30 and TRBJ2-1, with D tentatively TRBD1 (6 bases). CDR1 is GTSNPN and CDR2 is SVGIG in the germline V gene (reference sequence). V lost 5 bases to trimming and J lost 8 bases, with 10 bases between them. This CDR3 is 11 amino acids long. The DNA of the CDR3 is TGTGCCTGGGCACAGGGAGATGAGCAGTTCTTC. It codes for CAWAQGDEQFF.

The genes are TRBV27 and TRBJ2-1, with D possibly being TRBD2 (6 bases). This CDR3 contains 18 residues. Germline CDR1 and CDR2: MNHEY and SMNVEV (reference sequence). The V end was cut by 0 bases, the J end by 8 bases, with 23 bases between. The CDR3 bases are TGTGCCAGCAGTTTATCGGTGGCACTCAGCCGGAGGGCCGATGAGCAGTTCTTC. Its translation is CASSLSVALSRRADEQFF.

The chain has TRBV5-1 and TRBJ2-1; D may be TRBD1 (6 bases). The CDR3 runs 16 residues. V shed 1 base and J shed 1 base, with 12 bases lying between them. Germline CDR1 is SGHRS and CDR2 is YFSETQ. The CDR3 sequence is CASSLTGISSYNEQFF. CDR3 sequence (DNA): TGCGCCAGCAGCTTGACAGGGATCAGTTCCTACAATGAGCAGTTCTTC.

V gene TRBV19 combines with J gene TRBJ2-4; D might be TRBD1 (6 bases). V gave up 11 bases and J gave up 0 bases, with 17 bases separating them. Germline V lookup: CDR1 LNHDA, CDR2 SQIVND (reference sequence). This CDR3 spans 15 amino acids. CDR3 amino acids: CAPPEGDGAKNIQYF. The CDR3 DNA reads as TGTGCCCCCCCCGAGGGGGATGGAGCCAAAAACATTCAGTACTTC.

In this sample, this clone turned up once. The chain carries TRBV30 and TRBJ1-1, with D possibly being TRBD1 (5 bases). Germline assignment: CDR1 GTSNPN and CDR2 SVGIG (reference sequence). CDR3 length: 13 residues. The V end lost 1 base, the J end lost 6 bases, and 12 bases lay between the germline ends. CDR3 nucleotide sequence: TGTGCCTGGAGTGCAGATGGGGACTCTGAAGCTTTCTTT. Protein product: CAWSADGDSEAFF.

The rearrangement joins TRBV6-6 to TRBJ1-4; 10 nucleotides match TRBD1. The CDR3 is 15 amino acids. CDR1 and CDR2 (germline): MNHNY, SVGAGI (reference sequence). Unmatched junction bases numbered 5, after V lost 4 bases and J lost 6 bases. The CDR3 DNA reads as TGTGCCAGCAGTTCCTGGACAGGGGGTGATGAAAAACTGTTTTTT. Amino acids: CASSSWTGGDEKLFF.

The chain employs TRBV4-1 and TRBJ2-7; 8 bases fit TRBD1. Trimming at V came to 2 bases and at J to 4 bases, leaving 7 bases not matched to a gene. In germline, CDR1 is MGHRA, CDR2 YSYEKL. The CDR3 runs to 15 residues. The CDR3 region has the DNA TGCGCCAGCAGCCAAACGACAGGGGCACAATACGAGCAGTACTTC. Translating gives CASSQTTGAQYEQYF.

The CDR3: CASSFEDPYEQYF. CDR3 DNA: TGTGCCAGCAGCTTTGAGGATCCCTACGAGCAGTACTTC. The chain recombines TRBV7-9 with TRBJ2-7; D is ambiguous. Germline V gene data show CDR1 as SEHNR and CDR2 as FQNEAQ (reference sequence). CDR3 length: 13 amino acids. V was clipped by 3 bases and J by 2 bases, with 8 bases between them.

The V and J genes are TRBV29-1 and TRBJ1-2, with D possibly being TRBD1 (5 bases). Germline assignment: CDR1 SQVTM and CDR2 ANQGSEA. This CDR3 has 12 amino acids. With 6 bases removed from V and 8 bases from J, the gap between germline ends came to 16 bases. The CDR3, as DNA: TGCAGCGTCCCAGGGCAGGGAAGCGGCTACACCTTC. Its translation is CSVPGQGSGYTF. Combining the CDR3 with reference TRBV29-1 and TRBJ1-2 gives the whole variable domain SAVISQKPSRDICQRGTSLTIQCQVDSQVTMMFWYRQQPGQSLTLIATANQGSEATYESGFVIDKFPISRPNLTFSTLTVSNMSPEDSSIYLCSVPGQGSGYTFGSGTRLTVV.

V gene TRBV19 combines with J gene TRBJ2-1; D is tentatively TRBD1 or TRBD2 (7 bases each). The germline CDR1 and CDR2 sequences are LNHDA and SQIVND (reference sequence). The germline V and J ends were trimmed by 7 bases and 5 bases, with 18 bases remaining between them. The CDR3 is made up of 15 amino acids. CDR3 protein: CASNEGASGNNEQFF. CDR3 in DNA: TGTGCCAGTAACGAGGGGGCTAGCGGCAACAATGAGCAGTTCTTC.

The gene calls are TRBV29-1 and TRBJ2-7; TRBD1 agrees at 7 bases. This CDR3 has 12 residues. V lost 6 bases, J lost 5 bases, and 7 bases stayed unmatched. Germline V gene sequence: CDR1 SQVTM, CDR2 ANQGSEA. This CDR3 reads CSVTGNNDEQYF. In DNA form, the CDR3 reads TGCAGCGTGACAGGGAATAACGACGAGCAGTACTTC.